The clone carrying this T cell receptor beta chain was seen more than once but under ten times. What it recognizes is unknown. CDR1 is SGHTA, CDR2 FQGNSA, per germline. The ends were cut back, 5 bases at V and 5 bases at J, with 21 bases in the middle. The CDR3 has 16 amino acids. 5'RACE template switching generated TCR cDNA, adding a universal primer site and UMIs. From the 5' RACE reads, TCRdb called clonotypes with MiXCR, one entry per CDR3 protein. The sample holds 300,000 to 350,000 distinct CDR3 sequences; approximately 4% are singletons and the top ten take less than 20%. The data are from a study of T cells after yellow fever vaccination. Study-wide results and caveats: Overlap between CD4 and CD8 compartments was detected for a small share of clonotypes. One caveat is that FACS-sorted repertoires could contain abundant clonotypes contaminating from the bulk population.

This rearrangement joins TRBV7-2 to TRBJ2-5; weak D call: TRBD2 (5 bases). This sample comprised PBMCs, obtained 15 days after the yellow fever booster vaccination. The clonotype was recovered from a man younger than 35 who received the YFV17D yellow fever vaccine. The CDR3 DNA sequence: TGTGCCAGCAGCCCGAGGGAGACTTTCTTCGTGGAGACCCAGTACTTC. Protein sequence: CASSPRETFFVETQYF.